Listed below are T cell receptor beta chains from one sample, sequenced in a study of blood T cell repertoires in COVID-19. Generated by immunoSEQ multiplex PCR, the TCRdb table keeps only in-frame clones and is missing some. In the table there are 200,000 or so clones, 79% of which are singletons. Sample: peripheral blood. The source of these receptors is a man aged 55 to 70 with active or convalescent COVID-19. Both conserved end residues are part of each CDR3. Each record gives: J gene, D gene, V gene, clone size, CDR3 DNA, CDR3 protein. D genes are given only for firm matches. Clone size, where shown, is once, few, many, or a class for clones that have expanded.

>TRBJ2-1|TRBD1|TRBV9|NA
TGTGCCAGCAGCGTAACCGGGACAGGGAAAAATGAGCAGTTCTTC
CASSVTGTGKNEQFF
>TRBJ2-2|NA|TRBV5-1|NA
TGCGCCAGCAGCTTGCAGGGGAGGGTCACCGGGGAGCTGTTTTTT
CASSLQGRVTGELFF
>TRBJ2-5|NA|TRBV25-1|NA
TGTGCCAGCAGTGAGATCGGAGAGACCCAGTACTTC
CASSEIGETQYF
>TRBJ2-1|TRBD1|TRBV24-1|NA
TGTGCCACCAGTGATCGGACAGGGAACCCGTACAATGAGCAGTTCTTC
CATSDRTGNPYNEQFF
>TRBJ1-3|TRBD1|TRBV7-9|few
TGTGCCAGCAGCTGGTCGACAGGGTCTGGAAACACCATATATTTT
CASSWSTGSGNTIYF
>TRBJ2-2|TRBD2|TRBV28|NA
TGTGCCAGCAGTGGAGAGGGACTAGTCTTCACCGGGGAGCTGTTTTTT
CASSGEGLVFTGELFF
>TRBJ1-6|TRBD1|TRBV14|NA
TGTGCCAGCAGCCTGAGGACAGGGCGTTTCTCCTATAATTCACCCCTCCACTTT
CASSLRTGRFSYNSPLHF
>TRBJ1-5|NA|TRBV30|NA
TGTGCCTGGAGCAAAGGGGGTCGCCAGCCCCAGCATTTT
CAWSKGGRQPQHF
>TRBJ2-5|NA|TRBV10-3|NA
TGTGCCATCAGTGAGCTAGGCGGTGGGGAGACCCAGTACTTC
CAISELGGGETQYF
>TRBJ1-2|TRBD1|TRBV28|NA
TGTGCCAGCAGTGTCACAGGGGCAGGCAACTATGGCTACACCTTC
CASSVTGAGNYGYTF
>TRBJ2-5|TRBD2|TRBV7-2|NA
TGTGCCAGCAGCTTGGGACTAGCAGCACAAGAGACCCAGTACTTC
CASSLGLAAQETQYF
>TRBJ2-7|TRBD2|TRBV11-3|once
TGTGCCAGCAGCTTGGCTAGCGGGACCTACGAGCAGTACTTC
CASSLASGTYEQYF
>TRBJ1-5|NA|TRBV5-5|NA
TGTGCCAGCAGCTTGTTGTCCAGGGCCGATCAGCCCCAGCATTTT
CASSLLSRADQPQHF
>TRBJ2-1|TRBD2|TRBV27|NA
TGTGCCAGCAGCAGAAACGCGGGAGCAACCCTCCCCGAGCAGTTCTTC
CASSRNAGATLPEQFF